Here is one T cell receptor beta chain with its context. Its antigen is not identified. This sample stems from a study of T-cell memory formation after mild COVID-19. Study-wide background: The two donors had largely donor-specific TCR clusters.

This CDR3 region has 15 residues. Germline loops: CDR1 SGHRS, CDR2 YFSETQ. V was shortened by 3 bases and J by 0 bases, with 10 bases between the two germline ends. MiXCR, run by TCRdb on the 5' RACE reads, gives a single entry per CDR3 protein. The data contain 150,000 or so distinct CDR3 sequences, 13% to 15% of them singletons. General study points: Among CD4+ contracting clones, most were CM and EM, and CD8+ ones EMRA.

The rearrangement joins TRBV5-1 to TRBJ2-1; D is unclear. The sequence derives from an adult woman who had mild COVID-19 (a few samples of this study predate the infection). Cell type and time point are not known. The sample consisted of PBMCs or a T cell subset sorted from them (not recorded which). The CDR3 DNA is TGCGCCAGCAGCTCCCTAGGCCTCTCCTACAATGAGCAGTTCTTC. Translating gives CASSSLGLSYNEQFF.